The rows below give T cell receptor beta chains drawn from one sample of a study of siplizumab effects on memory and regulatory T cells. Sequencing used immunoSEQ multiplex PCR; TCRdb keeps in-frame clones, though not all of them. The sample has tens of thousands of clones, 88% seen once. Material: Tregs sorted from blood. The receptors were gathered from a human donor in good health. Each CDR3 is given with its conserved first and last residue. The order of the fields is J gene, V gene, clone size, D gene, CDR3 protein, CDR3 DNA. The D gene is left open where the match is weak. The listing skips clone size in some rows; elsewhere it reads once, few, many or a size class.

j_call: TRBJ1-2
v_call: TRBV20-1
clone_size: NA
d_call: NA
cdr3_aa: CSVGSYGYTF
cdr3_nt: TGCAGTGTGGGGAGCTATGGCTACACCTTC

j_call: TRBJ2-1
v_call: TRBV19
clone_size: NA
d_call: TRBD2
cdr3_aa: CASSTRTSGRIYEQFF
cdr3_nt: TGTGCCAGTAGTACCCGGACTAGCGGGAGGATTTATGAGCAGTTCTTC

j_call: TRBJ2-2
v_call: TRBV11-3
clone_size: few
d_call: NA
cdr3_aa: CASSLVEGNTGELFF
cdr3_nt: TGTGCCAGCAGCTTAGTCGAGGGAAACACCGGGGAGCTGTTTTTT

j_call: TRBJ2-5
v_call: TRBV10-2
clone_size: NA
d_call: NA
cdr3_aa: CASSGRPLPQETQYF
cdr3_nt: TGCGCCAGCAGTGGTCGGCCTCTACCCCAAGAGACCCAGTACTTC

j_call: TRBJ2-1
v_call: TRBV10-1
clone_size: NA
d_call: TRBD2
cdr3_aa: CASSVTAGEVDEQFF
cdr3_nt: TGCGCCAGCAGTGTAACGGCGGGAGAAGTCGATGAGCAGTTCTTC

j_call: TRBJ2-7
v_call: TRBV6-6
clone_size: NA
d_call: TRBD2
cdr3_aa: CASSAGLAGGPNEQYF
cdr3_nt: TGTGCCAGCAGTGCTGGACTAGCGGGAGGGCCCAACGAGCAGTACTTC

j_call: TRBJ2-3
v_call: TRBV19
clone_size: NA
d_call: NA
cdr3_aa: CASTTTGVAKRRKDTQYF
cdr3_nt: TGTGCCAGTACCACAACTGGCGTAGCTAAACGGCGTAAAGATACGCAGTATTTT

j_call: TRBJ2-1
v_call: TRBV12-5
clone_size: NA
d_call: TRBD2
cdr3_aa: CASGLVGTRSYEQFF
cdr3_nt: TGTGCTAGTGGTTTGGTAGGGACTAGAAGCTATGAGCAGTTCTTC

j_call: TRBJ2-5
v_call: TRBV7-3
clone_size: NA
d_call: NA
cdr3_aa: CASSPSGPGTQYF
cdr3_nt: TGTGCCAGCAGCCCTTCCGGTCCAGGGACCCAGTACTTC

j_call: TRBJ2-4
v_call: TRBV5-1
clone_size: once
d_call: TRBD2
cdr3_aa: CASSFTSGSLRGNIQYF
cdr3_nt: TGCGCCAGCAGTTTCACTAGCGGGAGCCTCCGGGGAAACATTCAGTACTTC

j_call: TRBJ2-7
v_call: TRBV5-4
clone_size: NA
d_call: NA
cdr3_aa: CASSLGSAPSYEQYF
cdr3_nt: TGTGCCAGCAGCTTGGGTAGCGCTCCCTCCTACGAGCAGTACTTC

j_call: TRBJ2-2
v_call: TRBV19
clone_size: once
d_call: TRBD2
cdr3_aa: CASNSGRAGTGELFF
cdr3_nt: TGTGCCAGTAACAGCGGGAGGGCGGGGACCGGGGAGCTGTTTTTT

j_call: TRBJ2-1
v_call: TRBV10-1
clone_size: once
d_call: NA
cdr3_aa: CASSVEVGRGRPDNEQFF
cdr3_nt: TGCGCCAGCAGTGTAGAAGTCGGGCGGGGACGTCCCGACAATGAGCAGTTCTTC

j_call: TRBJ2-2
v_call: TRBV11-3
clone_size: once
d_call: TRBD1
cdr3_aa: CASSFDRGNTGELFF
cdr3_nt: TGTGCCAGCAGCTTTGACAGGGGGAACACCGGGGAGCTGTTTTTT

j_call: TRBJ2-7
v_call: TRBV28
clone_size: NA
d_call: NA
cdr3_aa: CASSPNPGYEQYF
cdr3_nt: TGTGCCAGCAGTCCGAACCCAGGGTACGAGCAGTACTTC

j_call: TRBJ1-2
v_call: TRBV9
clone_size: NA
d_call: NA
cdr3_aa: CASSSILFYGYTF
cdr3_nt: TGTGCCAGCAGTTCAATCTTATTCTATGGCTACACCTTC

j_call: TRBJ1-5
v_call: TRBV5-1
clone_size: NA
d_call: NA
cdr3_aa: CASRGSPGQPQHF
cdr3_nt: TGCGCCAGCAGAGGATCCCCCGGTCAGCCCCAGCATTTT

j_call: TRBJ1-2
v_call: TRBV28
clone_size: NA
d_call: NA
cdr3_aa: CASSGNYGYTF
cdr3_nt: TGTGCCAGCTCTGGGAACTATGGCTACACCTTC

j_call: TRBJ1-4
v_call: TRBV4-1
clone_size: NA
d_call: NA
cdr3_aa: CASSQDQPGELFF
cdr3_nt: TGCGCCAGCAGCCAAGATCAGCCAGGGGAACTGTTTTTT

j_call: TRBJ2-1
v_call: TRBV7-2
clone_size: NA
d_call: TRBD2
cdr3_aa: CASSYGSGLAGGGGNEQFF
cdr3_nt: TGTGCCAGCAGCTATGGCTCGGGACTAGCGGGAGGAGGGGGCAATGAGCAGTTCTTC

j_call: TRBJ2-6
v_call: TRBV15
clone_size: NA
d_call: NA
cdr3_aa: CATSRDNLRVGSGANVLTF
cdr3_nt: TGTGCCACCAGCAGAGATAATTTAAGGGTAGGCTCTGGGGCCAACGTCCTGACTTTC

j_call: TRBJ2-7
v_call: TRBV11-2
clone_size: NA
d_call: NA
cdr3_aa: CASSPTRGSNEQYF
cdr3_nt: TGTGCCAGCAGCCCAACTCGGGGGTCCAACGAGCAGTACTTC

j_call: TRBJ2-7
v_call: TRBV29-1
clone_size: NA
d_call: NA
cdr3_aa: CSALTFALGGYEQYF
cdr3_nt: TGCAGCGCTCTCACTTTCGCCCTCGGGGGATACGAGCAGTACTTC

j_call: TRBJ2-7
v_call: TRBV27
clone_size: NA
d_call: NA
cdr3_aa: CASRGKGEASSYEQYF
cdr3_nt: TGTGCCAGCAGAGGAAAAGGGGAGGCAAGCTCCTACGAGCAGTACTTC

j_call: TRBJ2-3
v_call: TRBV29-1
clone_size: NA
d_call: NA
cdr3_aa: CSVESGGRGSTDTQYF
cdr3_nt: TGCAGCGTTGAATCTGGTGGGAGAGGTAGCACAGATACGCAGTATTTT

j_call: TRBJ1-6
v_call: TRBV7-6
clone_size: NA
d_call: NA
cdr3_aa: CASSLGDRTPLHF
cdr3_nt: TGTGCCAGCAGCTTAGGGGATAGGACACCCCTCCACTTT

j_call: TRBJ2-1
v_call: TRBV11-2
clone_size: NA
d_call: NA
cdr3_aa: CASSLGGSRSYNEQFF
cdr3_nt: TGTGCCAGCAGCTTAGGAGGGAGTCGGTCCTACAATGAGCAGTTCTTC

j_call: TRBJ2-1
v_call: TRBV5-4
clone_size: NA
d_call: TRBD2
cdr3_aa: CASSLGGLAAYNEQFF
cdr3_nt: TGTGCCAGCAGCTTGGGAGGACTAGCGGCCTACAATGAGCAGTTCTTC

j_call: TRBJ1-2
v_call: TRBV6-6
clone_size: NA
d_call: NA
cdr3_aa: CASSTANYGYTF
cdr3_nt: TGTGCCAGCAGTACAGCTAACTATGGCTACACCTTC

j_call: TRBJ2-7
v_call: TRBV12-5
clone_size: many
d_call: NA
cdr3_aa: CASAYLGEQYF
cdr3_nt: TGTGCTAGTGCCTATTTGGGCGAGCAGTACTTC

j_call: TRBJ2-4
v_call: TRBV5-1
clone_size: NA
d_call: NA
cdr3_aa: CASSYSNIQYF
cdr3_nt: TGCGCCAGCAGCTATTCTAACATTCAGTACTTC

j_call: TRBJ2-5
v_call: TRBV10-3
clone_size: NA
d_call: NA
cdr3_aa: CAISVRLQETQYF
cdr3_nt: TGTGCCATCAGTGTCAGGTTGCAAGAGACCCAGTACTTC

j_call: TRBJ2-1
v_call: TRBV7-3
clone_size: NA
d_call: TRBD2
cdr3_aa: CASSLIGTSGTNEQFF
cdr3_nt: TGTGCCAGCAGCTTAATCGGGACTAGCGGGACCAATGAGCAGTTCTTC